What follows is one TCR beta chain and its context. The data derive from a study of blood T cells in healthy people across ages. The CDR3 has 14 residues. V shed 5 bases, J shed 5 bases, and the junction held 6 bases outside the gene matches. Looked up from germline, CDR1 is LGHNT and CDR2 is FRNRAP. Alongside a J-beta primer mix, a sample-barcoded 5' primer served in a second PCR lasting roughly 7 to 12 cycles. TCRdb recomputed calls from the 5' RACE reads with MiXCR, one row per CDR3 protein. The table records roughly 800,000 distinct CDR3 sequences, about a quarter of them present only once. Healthy Caucasians from Russia aged about 6 to 100 served as donors. In addition, the sample was reused for a study of T cells of mothers and their children.

This rearrangement joins TRBV12-5 to TRBJ2-3; 8 bases are a match to TRBD2. This TCR derives from a boy younger than 18 in good health. Sequencing was carried out using blood. DNA for the CDR3: TGTGCTAGTGGTCTAGGGACTAGTGGAGATACGCAGTATTTT. Encoded protein: CASGLGTSGDTQYF. The whole variable domain, filled in from reference TRBV12-5 and TRBJ2-3, reads DARVTQTPRHKVTEMGQEVTMRCQPILGHNTVFWYRQTMMQGLELLAYFRNRAPLDDSGMPKDRFSAEMPDATLATLKIQPSEPRDSAVYFCASGLGTSGDTQYFGPGTRLTVL.